The clone carrying this T cell receptor beta chain was seen once. In the authors' methods: Amplified reference gene primers provided the basis for estimating nucleated cell counts. Data came from immunoSEQ multiplex PCR; TCRdb stores just in-frame clones and leaves some out. Clone size and the V and J calls come from that table; the DNA yielded D and trimming. The table lists 85,000 to 100,000 clones, about two thirds of them singletons, with around 25% in the top ten. CDR1 and CDR2 (germline): SNHLY, FYNNEI. This CDR3 spans 15 amino acids. The V end was cut by 7 bases, the J end by 0 bases, with 13 bases between. This specimen belongs to a study of blood T cell repertoires in COVID-19. On the study more broadly: Both acute and convalescent COVID-19 samples were obtained from the United States, Italy and Spain. From T cells, B-cell-depleted T cells, or PBMCs came the material, which was cDNA or gDNA.

This receptor was obtained from a woman aged 60-75 years in a cohort sampled during active or convalescent COVID-19. The source material was peripheral blood. The chain links TRBV2 to TRBJ1-5, with D unresolved. The CDR3 sequence is CASKSEELSNQPQHF. The DNA for the CDR3 is TGTGCCAGCAAATCCGAGGAGCTTAGCAATCAGCCCCAGCATTTT.